The rows below give T cell receptor beta chains drawn from one sample of a study of patients and donors after allogeneic stem cell transplantation. TCRdb reprocessed the RT-PCR reads via MiXCR and lists one record per CDR3 protein. Altogether about a million distinct CDR3 sequences are present, approximately 18% being singletons, with the ten largest covering about 6%. Material: blood, either unsorted or a sorted T cell fraction (not recorded which). These receptors all come from a human donor who was either an allogeneic HSCT recipient or a stem cell or donor lymphocyte infusion donor (not recorded which). It is not recorded whose cells these are; they may come from a transplant donor. Both conserved end residues are part of each CDR3. D genes are given only for firm matches. The size of a clone is reported for some rows only, either as once, few or many, or as a class for expanded clones.

CASSTELAGRTDTQYF TGCGCCAGCAGCACCGAACTAGCGGGGCGAACAGATACGCAGTATTTT . TRBJ2-3 TRBV5-1 TRBD2
CASSFDDTQYF TGTGCCAGCAGCTTCGATGATACGCAGTATTTT . TRBJ2-3 TRBV7-2 .
CASSYDGTGNSPLHF TGTGCCAGCAGTTACGACGGGACAGGGAATTCACCCCTCCACTTT . TRBJ1-6 TRBV6-5 TRBD1
CSGVSGSSYNEQFF TGCAGTGGGGTTTCTGGGAGCTCCTACAATGAGCAGTTCTTC . TRBJ2-1 TRBV20-1 .
CASSLVPAGGRGTEAFF TGTGCCAGCAGCCTCGTTCCCGCAGGGGGCAGGGGCACTGAAGCTTTCTTT . TRBJ1-1 TRBV11-2 TRBD1
CASSYSDRGNTGELFF TGTGCCAGCAGTTACTCCGACAGGGGAAACACCGGGGAGCTGTTTTTT few TRBJ2-2 TRBV6-2/TRBV6-3 TRBD1
CASSLARRQGANEQFF TGCGCCAGCAGCTTGGCCAGGAGACAGGGGGCTAATGAGCAGTTCTTC many TRBJ2-1 TRBV5-1 TRBD1
CASSKEGAGVGYTF TGTGCCAGCAGCAAAGAAGGTGCAGGGGTTGGCTACACCTTC . TRBJ1-2 TRBV21-1 .
CSATGTSGGNTGELFF TGCAGTGCTACTGGGACGAGCGGGGGGAACACCGGGGAGCTGTTTTTT few TRBJ2-2 TRBV20-1 TRBD2
CASSKQSSYNSPLHF TGTGCCAGCAGCAAACAGAGCTCCTATAATTCACCCCTCCACTTT few TRBJ1-6 TRBV7-2 .
CASSLGGTNMNTEAFF TGCGCCAGCAGCTTAGGCGGGACGAACATGAACACTGAAGCTTTCTTT few TRBJ1-1 TRBV5-1 .
CSARMTGGNTIYF TGCAGTGCTAGAATGACAGGGGGAAACACCATATATTTT many TRBJ1-3 TRBV20-1 TRBD1
CASSQDVSVGPYGYTF TGCGCCAGCAGCCAAGATGTTTCGGTAGGACCCTATGGCTACACCTTC . TRBJ1-2 TRBV4-3 .
CASSPTGGRYNEQFF TGTGCCAGCAGCCCCACCGGCGGGCGCTACAATGAGCAGTTCTTC . TRBJ2-1 TRBV7-3 .
CASSAWQGAGEPQHF TGTGCCAGCAGTGCTTGGCAGGGGGCCGGGGAGCCCCAGCATTTT few TRBJ1-5 TRBV25-1 TRBD1
CASTEDRGAGYTF TGTGCCAGCACCGAGGACAGGGGCGCTGGCTACACCTTC few TRBJ1-2 TRBV12-3/TRBV12-4 TRBD1